A single sample gave rise to the 26 T cell receptor beta chains below, sequenced in a study of shared clonotypes between healthy human individuals. The table came from immunoSEQ multiplex PCR; TCRdb's copy has only in-frame clones and leaves some out. The sample lists approximately 500,000 clones, around 79% occurring once. The sample was PBMCs. These receptors all stem from a woman between 40 and 55 years old in good health. Some clones in this sample may be carry-over from other donors' samples.

The CDR3 sequence is CASSPAGRQETQYF. In nucleotides, the CDR3 is TGTGCCAGCAGCCCCGCCGGCAGACAAGAGACCCAGTACTTC. The chain uses TRBV5-5 and TRBJ2-5, with unresolved D. CDR3 size: 14 residues. Germline V lookup: CDR1 SGHKS, CDR2 YYEKEE (reference sequence). V lost 4 bases to trimming and J lost 2 bases, with 12 bases between them.

This sequence joins TRBV11-2 and TRBJ1-3, with D possibly TRBD1 on 6 matching bases. The CDR3 extends over 17 amino acids. Germline loops: CDR1 SGHAT, CDR2 FQNNGV. V dropped 5 bases and J dropped 2 bases, with 19 bases sitting between them. CDR3 DNA sequence: TGTGCCAGCAGCGCCGGGACAACCACCTCTCCTGGAAACACCATATATTTT. Translated: CASSAGTTTSPGNTIYF.

The V gene is TRBV6-1, the J gene TRBJ2-3, with unresolved D. Per germline, CDR1 MNHNS and CDR2 SASEGT. This CDR3 is 15 amino acids long. V shed 3 bases and J shed 1 base, with 11 bases lying between them. CDR3 DNA: TGTGCCAGCAGTGAGGCCAGCCCACGCACAGATACGCAGTATTTT. Translated: CASSEASPRTDTQYF.

A single count supports this clone. The CDR3 DNA sequence: TGCGCCAGCAGTGAGGCCGTCGGGGTCACTGAAGCTTTCTTT. It yields the protein CASSEAVGVTEAFF. The chain combines TRBV10-1 with TRBJ1-1; no definite D call. V was trimmed by 2 bases and J by 4 bases, leaving 11 bases between them. Germline V gene lookup returns CDR1 WNHNN and CDR2 SYGVQD (reference sequence). This CDR3 spans 14 amino acids.

This clone was observed once. This chain links TRBV27 with TRBJ1-1, with D perhaps matching TRBD1 (5 bases). The CDR3 contains 13 residues. Trimming shortened V by 3 bases and J by 5 bases, and 10 bases separated the two germline ends. Germline CDR1 reads MNHEY; CDR2 reads SMNVEV (reference sequence). The CDR3 spells CASSFWGTTEAFF. CDR3 in DNA: TGTGCCAGCAGTTTTTGGGGGACGACTGAAGCTTTCTTT.

The chain carries TRBV9 and TRBJ1-3; no clear D. The CDR3 sequence is 11 residues long. V was trimmed by 7 bases and J by 0 bases, leaving 2 bases between them. CDR1 SGDLS and CDR2 YYNGEE come from the germline V gene. The CDR3 reads CASPSGNTIYF. As DNA, the CDR3 is TGTGCCAGCCCCTCTGGAAACACCATATATTTT.

This chain joins TRBV9 and TRBJ2-7; no clear D. CDR3 length equals 15 residues. V shed 4 bases and J shed 2 bases, with 16 bases lying between them. Germline CDR1 SGDLS, CDR2 YYNGEE. The CDR3 sequence is CASSPTWSYAYEQYF. CDR3 DNA: TGTGCCAGCAGCCCTACTTGGAGCTACGCCTACGAGCAGTACTTC. Drawing the rest from reference TRBV9 and TRBJ2-7, the complete variable domain is DSGVTQTPKHLITATGQRVTLRCSPRSGDLSVYWYQQSLDQGLQFLIQYYNGEERAKGNILERFSAQQFPDLHSELNLSSLELGDSALYFCASSPTWSYAYEQYFGPGTRLTVT.

This clone showed up just once. The V call is TRBV28, the J call TRBJ1-2; 9 positions agree with TRBD1. Looked up from germline, CDR1 is MDHEN and CDR2 is SYDVKM. J was trimmed by 8 bases and V by 8 bases; bases with no gene match: 6. The CDR3 runs to 12 residues. The CDR3 DNA reads TGTGCCAGCTCTACAGGGGGCGAAGGCTACACCTTC. Its protein product is CASSTGGEGYTF.

Details on this clone: The sample holds other DNA sequences that translate to the same CDR3. The chain uses TRBV4-2 and TRBJ2-5; D is perhaps TRBD2 (6 bases). The germline CDR1 and CDR2 sequences are LGHNA and YNFKEQ. The germline V and J ends were trimmed by 1 base and 2 bases, with 8 bases remaining between them. The CDR3 consists of 14 residues. Here the CDR3 DNA reads TGTGCCAGCAGCCAAGGGGGGACTCAAGAGACCCAGTACTTC. It specifies CASSQGGTQETQYF.

This clone was seen just once. The same CDR3 is also encoded by other DNA sequences in this sample. The chain recombines TRBV14 with TRBJ2-7, with TRBD2 identical over 7 bases. Per germline, CDR1 SGHDN and CDR2 FVKESK. This CDR3 region has 14 residues. The V gene end was trimmed by 1 base and the J gene end by 2 bases; junction bases not matched to a gene: 2. The CDR3 DNA is TGTGCCAGCAGCCAAGGGCTAGCGGCCTACGAGCAGTACTTC. Translation: CASSQGLAAYEQYF.

This clone was counted only a few times. The chain recombines TRBV6-6 with TRBJ2-7; 8 nucleotides line up with TRBD2. Germline V gene sequence: CDR1 MNHNY, CDR2 SVGAGI (reference sequence). V lost 7 bases to trimming and J lost 5 bases; unmatched junction nucleotides: 4. The CDR3 contains 12 residues. CDR3 nucleotide sequence: TGTGCCAGCACCGGGGGGGGAAACGAGCAGTACTTC. Residues: CASTGGGNEQYF.

With regard to this clone: One junction end disagrees with the germline gene, perhaps due to a read error. The chain uses TRBV7-7 and TRBJ2-1, with unresolved D. The germline CDR1 and CDR2 sequences are SSHAT and FNYEAQ (reference sequence). The CDR3 totals 15 residues. The CDR3 spells CASSPDDSSYNEQFF. As DNA, the CDR3 is TGTGCTAGCAGCCCAGACGATAGCTCCTACAATGAGCAGTTCTTC.

J is TRBJ1-1 and V is TRBV7-9; 9 nucleotides match TRBD1. Per germline, CDR1 SEHNR and CDR2 FQNEAQ (reference sequence). With V trimmed by 5 bases and J by 4 bases, 8 bases remained unmatched. The CDR3 consists of 15 residues. CDR3 nucleotide sequence: TGTGCCAGCAGCAGGGGACAGGGCTCGGGCACTGAAGCTTTCTTT. Translated: CASSRGQGSGTEAFF. Looking up the rest from reference TRBV7-9 and TRBJ1-1 gives the full variable domain: DTGVSQNPRHKITKRGQNVTFRCDPISEHNRLYWYRQTLGQGPEFLTYFQNEAQLEKSRLLSDRFSAERPKGSFSTLEIQRTEQGDSAMYLCASSRGQGSGTEAFFGQGTRLTVV.

V is TRBV12-5 and J is TRBJ2-5; 7 bases line up with TRBD2. The CDR3 is 15 residues long. The trim removed 2 bases at V and 2 bases at J, leaving 5 bases unmatched. Germline CDR1 LGHNT, CDR2 FRNRAP. CDR3 in DNA: TGTGCTAGTGGTTTGTCGCGGGGGTCGCAAGAGACCCAGTACTTC. This gives the protein CASGLSRGSQETQYF.

The V and J genes are TRBV4-2 and TRBJ2-5; D is possibly TRBD2 (7 bases). CDR3 length equals 15 residues. Germline CDR1 and CDR2: LGHNA and YNFKEQ. V dropped 0 bases and J dropped 4 bases, with 12 bases sitting between them. CDR3 DNA: TGTGCCAGCAGCCAAGAGGGCGGGGGCGGAGAGACCCAGTACTTC. It is translated as CASSQEGGGGETQYF.

V gene TRBV11-2 combines with J gene TRBJ2-7; possible D gene TRBD2, 6 bases. Germline lookup yields CDR1 SGHAT and CDR2 FQNNGV. V was pared by 3 bases and J by 0 bases, with 9 bases between. This CDR3 spans 14 amino acids. Written as DNA, the CDR3 is TGTGCCAGCAGCTTCGGGACTCCCTCCTACGAGCAGTACTTC. It is translated as CASSFGTPSYEQYF.

The sample holds one count of this clone. The rearrangement uses TRBV28 and TRBJ2-7; D is ambiguous. V lost 3 bases, J lost 1 base, and 10 bases lay in between. Per germline, CDR1 MDHEN and CDR2 SYDVKM. The CDR3 runs to 14 residues. Here the CDR3 DNA reads TGTGCCAGCAGTTTTTCCGGGCCTTCCTACGAGCAGTACTTC. Translation gives CASSFSGPSYEQYF.

The sample holds one count of this clone. The chain has TRBV5-6 and TRBJ2-7, with D tentatively TRBD1 (6 bases). CDR3 length: 13 residues. CDR1 SGHDT and CDR2 YYEEEE come from the germline V gene. V lost 2 bases and J 6 bases, leaving 12 bases between the germline ends. The CDR3 protein is CASSLPGVSEQYF. As DNA, the CDR3 is TGTGCCAGCAGCTTACCAGGGGTCAGCGAGCAGTACTTC.

This rearrangement joins TRBV30 to TRBJ2-5; TRBD2 matches at 10 bases. J was trimmed by 5 bases and V by 2 bases; bases with no gene match: 2. Germline-derived CDR1 and CDR2 are GTSNPN and SVGIG (reference sequence). This CDR3 is 13 amino acids long. The CDR3 nucleotides are TGTGCCTGGAGTCGAGCGGGAGGGGAGACCCAGTACTTC. It is translated as CAWSRAGGETQYF.

The chain links TRBV28 to TRBJ2-5; unclear D gene. The CDR3 runs 13 residues. Germline V CDR1 and CDR2: MDHEN, SYDVKM. The V end was cut by 5 bases, the J end by 4 bases, with 11 bases between. The CDR3 loop is CASSDGTTETQYF. CDR3 DNA: TGTGCCAGCAGTGACGGTACAACAGAGACCCAGTACTTC.

V and J are TRBV28 and TRBJ2-5; D unresolved. Trimming cost V 7 bases and J 7 bases, with 19 bases left between them. Looked up from germline, CDR1 is MDHEN and CDR2 is SYDVKM. The length of the CDR3 is 14 residues. The DNA for the CDR3 is TGTGCCAGCACCCTCCCCGGCGCGTCGGGGACCCAGTACTTC. Its protein product is CASTLPGASGTQYF.

The J gene is TRBJ2-1, the V gene TRBV11-2; D may be TRBD1 (5 bases). Germline lookup yields CDR1 SGHAT and CDR2 FQNNGV. CDR3 size: 15 residues. Trimming pared 3 bases from V and 5 bases from J, leaving 14 bases between. Here the CDR3 reads CASSFLLSDNNEQFF. CDR3 sequence (DNA): TGTGCCAGCAGCTTTCTCCTCTCGGACAACAATGAGCAGTTCTTC.

Only one count was recorded for this clone. Different DNA sequences within this sample yield the same CDR3. The V call is TRBV18, the J call TRBJ2-1; 9 nucleotides line up with TRBD2. The CDR3 has 15 residues. J lost 2 bases, V lost 3 bases, and 2 bases had no gene match. Germline V gene data show CDR1 as KGHSH and CDR2 as LQKENI. CDR3: CASSPLAGPYNEQFF. Written as DNA, the CDR3 is TGTGCCAGCTCACCTCTAGCGGGGCCCTACAATGAGCAGTTCTTC.

This clone was counted many times. This sequence joins TRBV2 and TRBJ2-2; D ambiguous. Germline lookup yields CDR1 SNHLY and CDR2 FYNNEI. The CDR3 length is 15 residues. With 1 base removed from V and 4 bases from J, the gap between germline ends came to 10 bases. The CDR3 DNA reads TGTGCCAGCAGTGAAGTTTCGGGTTCCACCGGGGAGCTGTTTTTT. It yields the protein CASSEVSGSTGELFF.

The chain links TRBV10-3 to TRBJ2-1; 9 bases are a match to TRBD2. The CDR3 loop spans 14 amino acids. Germline V gene lookup returns CDR1 ENHRY and CDR2 SYGVKD. The V gene end was trimmed by 6 bases and the J gene end by 8 bases; junction bases not matched to a gene: 8. The CDR3 protein is CAIRGSGSIYEQFF. CDR3 sequence (DNA): TGTGCCATCAGGGGTAGCGGGAGTATCTATGAGCAGTTCTTC.

As to this clone: This sample includes further DNA sequences coding for the same CDR3. The chain combines TRBV11-3 with TRBJ2-3, with D tentatively TRBD1 (7 bases). V lost 8 bases, J lost 3 bases, and 12 bases lay in between. The CDR3 is made up of 13 amino acids. Germline V lookup: CDR1 SGHNT, CDR2 YENEEA. Written as DNA, the CDR3 is TGTGCCAGCTCAGGGGGAGGAACAGATACGCAGTATTTT. Amino acid sequence: CASSGGGTDTQYF.